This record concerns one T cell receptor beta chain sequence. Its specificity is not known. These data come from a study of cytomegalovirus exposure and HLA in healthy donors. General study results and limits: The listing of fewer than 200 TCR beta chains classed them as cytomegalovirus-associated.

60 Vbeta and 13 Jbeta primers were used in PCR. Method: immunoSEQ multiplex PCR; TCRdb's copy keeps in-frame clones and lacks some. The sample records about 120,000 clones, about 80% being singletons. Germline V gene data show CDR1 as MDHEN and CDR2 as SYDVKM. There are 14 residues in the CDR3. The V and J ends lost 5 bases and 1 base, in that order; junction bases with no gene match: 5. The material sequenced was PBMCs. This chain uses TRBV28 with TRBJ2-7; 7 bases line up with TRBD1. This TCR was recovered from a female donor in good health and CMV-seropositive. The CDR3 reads CASSRGQSSYEQYF. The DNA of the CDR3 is TGTGCCAGCAGTCGGGGACAGTCATCCTACGAGCAGTACTTC.